Given below is one TCR beta chain in context. The data belong to a study of blood T cell repertoires in COVID-19. Overall study: Sites in the United States, Italy and Spain provided acute and convalescent COVID-19 samples. PBMCs, B-cell-depleted T cells, or T cells provided the cDNA or gDNA that made up the material.

Original data processing: Reference gene primer amplification in the assay estimated nucleated cell counts. Only in-frame clones appear in the TCRdb table, and some are missing; sequencing was by immunoSEQ multiplex PCR. That table is the source of V, J and clone size, and D and trimming were worked out from the DNA. The sample comprises about 240,000 clones, approximately 84% of which are singletons, and more than 4% rests with the top ten. CDR1 is SEHNR, CDR2 FQNEAQ, per germline (reference sequence). The CDR3 extends over 12 amino acids. V dropped 6 bases and J dropped 8; count of bases not matched to a gene: 4.

The gene calls are TRBV7-9 and TRBJ2-1; TRBD1 matches 7 bases. The clonotype comes from a man aged 50 to 59 with acute or convalescent COVID-19. The specimen sequenced was peripheral blood. This chain's CDR3 is CASRSTGDEQFF. The CDR3 coding sequence is TGTGCCAGCAGGTCAACAGGGGATGAGCAGTTCTTC.